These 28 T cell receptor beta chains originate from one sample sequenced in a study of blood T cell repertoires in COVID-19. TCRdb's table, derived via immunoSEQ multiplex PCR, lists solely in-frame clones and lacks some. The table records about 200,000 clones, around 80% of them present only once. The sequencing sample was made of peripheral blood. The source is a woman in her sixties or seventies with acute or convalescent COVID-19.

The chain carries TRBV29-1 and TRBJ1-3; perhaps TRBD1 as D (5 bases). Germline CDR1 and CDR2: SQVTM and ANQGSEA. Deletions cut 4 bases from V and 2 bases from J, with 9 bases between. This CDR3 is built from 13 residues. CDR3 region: CSVGGEPGNTIYF. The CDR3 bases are TGCAGCGTTGGGGGGGAACCTGGAAACACCATATATTTT. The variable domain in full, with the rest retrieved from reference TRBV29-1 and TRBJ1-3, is SAVISQKPSRDICQRGTSLTIQCQVDSQVTMMFWYRQQPGQSLTLIATANQGSEATYESGFVIDKFPISRPNLTFSTLTVSNMSPEDSSIYLCSVGGEPGNTIYFGEGSWLTVV.

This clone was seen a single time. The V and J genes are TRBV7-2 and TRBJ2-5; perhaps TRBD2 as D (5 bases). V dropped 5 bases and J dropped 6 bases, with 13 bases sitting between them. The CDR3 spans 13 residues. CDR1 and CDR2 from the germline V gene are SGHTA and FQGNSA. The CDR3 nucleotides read TGTGCCAGCAGCCTGGAGGTCCGGAAGACCCAGTACTTC. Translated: CASSLEVRKTQYF.

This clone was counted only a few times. This CDR3 is CASSLPGGGPEAFF. DNA for the CDR3: TGTGCCAGCAGCCTCCCGGGGGGGGGCCCTGAAGCTTTCTTT. The gene calls are TRBV5-4 and TRBJ1-1; a weak D match, TRBD1 (6 bases). V was cut by 4 bases and J by 6 bases, with 16 bases left in between. Germline CDR1 is SGHNT and CDR2 is YYREEE (reference sequence). The CDR3 contains 14 residues. Supplemented by reference TRBV5-4 and TRBJ1-1, the full variable domain reads ETGVTQSPTHLIKTRGQQVTLRCSSQSGHNTVSWYQQALGQGPQFIFQYYREEENGRGNFPPRFSGLQFPNYSSELNVNALELDDSALYLCASSLPGGGPEAFFGQGTRLTVV.

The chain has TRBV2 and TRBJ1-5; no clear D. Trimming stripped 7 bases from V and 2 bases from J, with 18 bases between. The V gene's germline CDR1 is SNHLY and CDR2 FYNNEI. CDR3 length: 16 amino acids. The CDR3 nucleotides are TGTGCCAGCACCCGAAGCGGTCCCAGAGGCAATCAGCCCCAGCATTTT. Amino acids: CASTRSGPRGNQPQHF.

DNA for the CDR3: TGTGCCAGTGTACCGACAGCCTCCTACGAGCAGTACTTC. Protein sequence: CASVPTASYEQYF. The rearrangement links TRBV25-1 to TRBJ2-7; TRBD1 might be the D (5 bases). Germline assignment: CDR1 MGHDK and CDR2 SYGVNS. This CDR3 has 13 residues. Trimming cost V 9 bases and J 0 bases, with 12 bases left between them.

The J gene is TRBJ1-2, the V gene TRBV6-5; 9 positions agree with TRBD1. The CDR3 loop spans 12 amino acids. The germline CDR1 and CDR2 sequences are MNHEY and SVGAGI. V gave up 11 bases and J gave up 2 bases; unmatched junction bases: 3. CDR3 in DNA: TGTGCCTCCGGACAGGGGAACTATGGCTACACCTTC. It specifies CASGQGNYGYTF.

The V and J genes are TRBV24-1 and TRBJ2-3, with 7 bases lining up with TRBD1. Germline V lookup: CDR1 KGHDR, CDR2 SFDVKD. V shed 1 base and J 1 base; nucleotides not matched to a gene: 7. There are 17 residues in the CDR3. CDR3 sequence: CATSDFGQAEGTDTQYF. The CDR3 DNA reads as TGTGCCACCAGTGATTTCGGACAGGCCGAGGGCACAGATACGCAGTATTTT.

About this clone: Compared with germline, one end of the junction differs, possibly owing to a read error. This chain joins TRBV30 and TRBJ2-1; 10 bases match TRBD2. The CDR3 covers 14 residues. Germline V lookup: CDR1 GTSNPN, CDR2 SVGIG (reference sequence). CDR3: CAWSVGLAGAPGVF. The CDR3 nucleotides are TGTGCCTGGAGTGTAGGCCTAGCGGGAGCCCCCGGGGTCTTC.

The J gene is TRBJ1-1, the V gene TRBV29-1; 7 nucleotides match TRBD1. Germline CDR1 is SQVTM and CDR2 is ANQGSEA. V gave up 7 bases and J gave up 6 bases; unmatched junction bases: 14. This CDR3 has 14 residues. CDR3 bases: TGCAGCGCGATTAGACAGGGTGTAAGGGCTGAAGCTTTCTTT. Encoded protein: CSAIRQGVRAEAFF.

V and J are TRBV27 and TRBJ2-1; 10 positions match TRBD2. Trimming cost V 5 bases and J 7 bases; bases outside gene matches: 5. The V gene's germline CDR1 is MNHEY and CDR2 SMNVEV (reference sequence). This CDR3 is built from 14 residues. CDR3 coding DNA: TGTGCCAGCAGTCCCAGCGGGAGGGGAAATGAGCAGTTCTTC. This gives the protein CASSPSGRGNEQFF.

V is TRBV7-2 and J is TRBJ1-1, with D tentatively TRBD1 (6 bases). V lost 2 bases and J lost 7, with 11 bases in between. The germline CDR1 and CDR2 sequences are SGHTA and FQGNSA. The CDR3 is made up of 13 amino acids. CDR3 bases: TGTGCCAGCAGCTTACTTCTCAGGGGTGAAGCTTTCTTT. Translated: CASSLLLRGEAFF. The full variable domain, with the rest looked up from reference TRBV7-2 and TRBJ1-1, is GAGVSQSPSNKVTEKGKDVELRCDPISGHTALYWYRQSLGQGLEFLIYFQGNSAPDKSGLPSDRFSAERTGGSVSTLTIQRTQQEDSAVYLCASSLLLRGEAFFGQGTRLTVV.

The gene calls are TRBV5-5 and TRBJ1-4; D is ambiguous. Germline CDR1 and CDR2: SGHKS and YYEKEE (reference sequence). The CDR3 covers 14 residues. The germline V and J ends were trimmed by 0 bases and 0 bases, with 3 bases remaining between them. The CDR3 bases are TGTGCCAGCAGCTTGGCATCAACTAATGAAAAACTGTTTTTT. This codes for CASSLASTNEKLFF.

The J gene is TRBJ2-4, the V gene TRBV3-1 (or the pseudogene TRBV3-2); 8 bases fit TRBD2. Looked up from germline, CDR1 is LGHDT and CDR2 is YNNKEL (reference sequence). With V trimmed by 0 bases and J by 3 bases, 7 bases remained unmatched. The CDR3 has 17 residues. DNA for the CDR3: TGTGCCAGCAGCCAAGATAAGGCCAGCGGGGGCAAAAACATTCAGTACTTC. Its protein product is CASSQDKASGGKNIQYF.

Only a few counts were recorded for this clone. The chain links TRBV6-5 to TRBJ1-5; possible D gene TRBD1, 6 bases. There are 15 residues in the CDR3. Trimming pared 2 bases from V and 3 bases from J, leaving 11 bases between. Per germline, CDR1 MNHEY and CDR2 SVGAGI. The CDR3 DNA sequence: TGTGCCAGCAGTTACCGACAGGTTACCAATCAGCCCCAGCATTTT. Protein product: CASSYRQVTNQPQHF.

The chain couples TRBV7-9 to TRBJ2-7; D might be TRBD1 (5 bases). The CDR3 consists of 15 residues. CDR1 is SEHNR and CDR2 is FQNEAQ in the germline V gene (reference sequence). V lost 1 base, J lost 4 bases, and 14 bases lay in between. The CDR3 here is CASSLVGQLTYEQYF. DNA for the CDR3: TGTGCCAGCAGCTTAGTGGGGCAGCTAACTTACGAGCAGTACTTC.

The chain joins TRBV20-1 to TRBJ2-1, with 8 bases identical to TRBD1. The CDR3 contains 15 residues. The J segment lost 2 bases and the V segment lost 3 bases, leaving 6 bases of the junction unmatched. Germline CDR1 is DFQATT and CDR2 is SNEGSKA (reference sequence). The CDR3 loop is CSASRQGATYNEQFF. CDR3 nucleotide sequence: TGCAGTGCTAGTCGGCAGGGGGCCACCTACAATGAGCAGTTCTTC.

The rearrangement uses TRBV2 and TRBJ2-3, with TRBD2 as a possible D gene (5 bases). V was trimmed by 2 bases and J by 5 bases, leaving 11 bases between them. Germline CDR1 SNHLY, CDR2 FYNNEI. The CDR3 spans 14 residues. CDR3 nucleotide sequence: TGTGCCAGCAGTGAAACGGGGTTTGGAGATACGCAGTATTTT. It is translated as CASSETGFGDTQYF.

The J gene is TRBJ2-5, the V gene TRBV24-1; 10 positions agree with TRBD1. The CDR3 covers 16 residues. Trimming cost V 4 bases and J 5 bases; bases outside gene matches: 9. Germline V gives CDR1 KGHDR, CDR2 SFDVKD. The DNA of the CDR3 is TGTGCCACCAGTGACACCCGGGACAGGGGTGGGGAGACCCAGTACTTC. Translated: CATSDTRDRGGETQYF.

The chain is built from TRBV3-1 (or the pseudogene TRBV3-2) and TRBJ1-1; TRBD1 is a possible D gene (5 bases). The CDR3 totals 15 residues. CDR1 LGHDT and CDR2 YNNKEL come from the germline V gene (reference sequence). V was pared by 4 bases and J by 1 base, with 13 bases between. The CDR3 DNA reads TGTGCCAGCAGCCTCAGCGACAGAGAGAACACTGAAGCTTTCTTT. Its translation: CASSLSDRENTEAFF.

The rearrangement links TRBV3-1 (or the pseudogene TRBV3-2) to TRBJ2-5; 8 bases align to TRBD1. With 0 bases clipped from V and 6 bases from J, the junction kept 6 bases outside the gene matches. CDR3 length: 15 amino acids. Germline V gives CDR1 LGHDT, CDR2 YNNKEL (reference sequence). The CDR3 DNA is TGTGCCAGCAGCCAAGATTGGGACAGGACAAAGACCCAGTACTTC. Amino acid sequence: CASSQDWDRTKTQYF.

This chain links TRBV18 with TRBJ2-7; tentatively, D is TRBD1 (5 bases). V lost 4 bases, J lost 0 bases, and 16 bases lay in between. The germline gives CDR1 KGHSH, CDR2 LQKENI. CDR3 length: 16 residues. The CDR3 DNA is TGTGCCAGCTCACAGTCCCAGGGCACACTCTCCTACGAGCAGTACTTC. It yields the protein CASSQSQGTLSYEQYF. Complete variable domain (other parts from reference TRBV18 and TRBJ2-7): NAGVMQNPRHLVRRRGQEARLRCSPMKGHSHVYWYRQLPEEGLKFMVYLQKENIIDESGMPKERFSAEFPKEGPSILRIQQVVRGDSAAYFCASSQSQGTLSYEQYFGPGTRLTVT.

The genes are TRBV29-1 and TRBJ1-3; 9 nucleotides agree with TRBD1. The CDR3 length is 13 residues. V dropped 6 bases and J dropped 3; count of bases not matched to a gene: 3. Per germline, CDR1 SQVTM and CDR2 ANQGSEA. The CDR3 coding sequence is TGCAGCGTCGGACAGGGGAGTGGAAACACCATATATTTT. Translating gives CSVGQGSGNTIYF.

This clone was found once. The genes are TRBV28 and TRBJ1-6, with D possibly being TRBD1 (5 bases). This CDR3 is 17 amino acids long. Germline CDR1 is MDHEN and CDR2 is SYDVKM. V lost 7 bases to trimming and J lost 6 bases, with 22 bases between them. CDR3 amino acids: CASTQGSGPFSNSPLHF. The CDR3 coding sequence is TGTGCCAGCACCCAGGGTTCAGGGCCCTTCTCTAATTCACCCCTCCACTTT.

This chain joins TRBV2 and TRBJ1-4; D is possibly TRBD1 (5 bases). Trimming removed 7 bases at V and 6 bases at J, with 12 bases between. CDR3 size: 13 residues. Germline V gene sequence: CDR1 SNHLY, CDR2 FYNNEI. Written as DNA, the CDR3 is TGTGCCAGCACGGGGACGGGAGATGAAAAACTGTTTTTT. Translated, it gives CASTGTGDEKLFF.

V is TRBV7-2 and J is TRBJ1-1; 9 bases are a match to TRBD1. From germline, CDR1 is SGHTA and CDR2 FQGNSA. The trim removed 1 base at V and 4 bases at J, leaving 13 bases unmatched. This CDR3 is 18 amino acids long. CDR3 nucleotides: TGTGCCAGCAGCTTAGGAACCGGGACAGGGTCGGTTTTCACTGAAGCTTTCTTT. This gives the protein CASSLGTGTGSVFTEAFF.

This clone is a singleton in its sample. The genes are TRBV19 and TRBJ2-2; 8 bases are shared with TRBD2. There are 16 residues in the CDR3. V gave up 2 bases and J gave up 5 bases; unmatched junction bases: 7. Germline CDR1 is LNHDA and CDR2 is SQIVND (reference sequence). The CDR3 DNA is TGTGCCAGTAGTATAATCGGGACTAGAAGTACCGGGGAGCTGTTTTTT. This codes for CASSIIGTRSTGELFF.

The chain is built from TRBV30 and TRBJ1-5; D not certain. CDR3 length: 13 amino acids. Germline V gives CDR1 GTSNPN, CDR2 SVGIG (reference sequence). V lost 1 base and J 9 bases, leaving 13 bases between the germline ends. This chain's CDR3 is CAWSEDVKRPQHF. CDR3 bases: TGTGCCTGGAGTGAGGATGTAAAGCGGCCCCAGCATTTT.

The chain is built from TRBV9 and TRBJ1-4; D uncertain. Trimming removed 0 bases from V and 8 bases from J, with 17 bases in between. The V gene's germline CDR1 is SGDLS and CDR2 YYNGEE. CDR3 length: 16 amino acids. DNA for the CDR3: TGTGCCAGCAGCGTAGGGAGGACGGACCCGGGGGAAAAACTGTTTTTT. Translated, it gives CASSVGRTDPGEKLFF.